These 18 T cell receptor beta chains came from one sample sequenced in a study of cytomegalovirus exposure and HLA in healthy donors. Primers for the PCR totalled 60 Vbeta and 13 Jbeta. Clones were read by immunoSEQ multiplex PCR, and TCRdb kept only the in-frame ones, dropping some. The table records 100,000 to 150,000 clones, around 82% of them present only once. The sequencing input was PBMCs. The receptors stem from a female donor in good health and CMV-seronegative.

The chain is built from TRBV28 and TRBJ1-5; the D gene is possibly TRBD1 (6 bases). Trimming shortened V by 2 bases and J by 6 bases, and 8 bases separated the two germline ends. Germline-derived CDR1 and CDR2 are MDHEN and SYDVKM. The CDR3 sequence is 13 residues long. CDR3 amino acids: CASSLVQGQPQHF. Written as DNA, the CDR3 is TGTGCCAGCAGTTTAGTACAGGGTCAGCCCCAGCATTTT.

This clone was counted a few times. This chain uses TRBV7-3 with TRBJ1-1; D gene unclear. Germline CDR1 is SGHTA and CDR2 is FQGTGA. Trimming pared 5 bases from V and 8 bases from J, leaving 12 bases between. CDR3 length: 12 amino acids. The CDR3 DNA sequence: TGTGCCAGCAGCGGAGCCCCCGGGGAAGCTTTCTTT. Protein product: CASSGAPGEAFF. The variable domain in full, completed from reference TRBV7-3 and TRBJ1-1, reads GAGVSQTPSNKVTEKGKYVELRCDPISGHTALYWYRQSLGQGPEFLIYFQGTGAADDSGLPNDRFFAVRPEGSVSTLKIQRTERGDSAVYLCASSGAPGEAFFGQGTRLTVV.

The V call is TRBV19, the J call TRBJ1-3; D is uncertain. V lost 9 bases, J lost 0 bases, and 12 bases lay in between. CDR3 length: 14 residues. From germline, CDR1 is LNHDA and CDR2 SQIVND (reference sequence). The CDR3 DNA follows: TGTGCCAGCGCTGACATCTTCTCTGGAAACACCATATATTTT. Protein sequence: CASADIFSGNTIYF.

CDR3 DNA sequence: TGTGCCAGCAGCTTATGGACAGCTTCAGTCCTCCACTTT. This encodes CASSLWTASVLHF. V gene TRBV13 combines with J gene TRBJ1-6, with D possibly TRBD1 on 6 matching bases. The CDR3 contains 13 residues. Trimming took 2 bases from V and 15 from J, leaving 14 bases between them. Germline V lookup: CDR1 PRHDT, CDR2 FYEKMQ (reference sequence).

The chain carries TRBV19 and TRBJ2-5, with 8 positions matching TRBD1. Germline V gene data show CDR1 as LNHDA and CDR2 as SQIVND (reference sequence). The CDR3 runs to 14 residues. V gave up 3 bases and J gave up 5 bases; unmatched junction bases: 5. The CDR3: CASSIQGARETQYF. DNA for the CDR3: TGTGCCAGTAGTATCCAGGGGGCCCGGGAGACCCAGTACTTC.

This clone was detected only once. The genes are TRBV15 and TRBJ2-5; D is perhaps TRBD2 (5 bases). Germline values: CDR1 LNHNV, CDR2 YYDKDF (reference sequence). The CDR3 runs to 14 residues. Trimming removed 3 bases from V and 0 bases from J, with 8 bases in between. The CDR3 is CATSSRRNQETQYF. The CDR3 coding sequence is TGTGCCACCAGCAGCAGGAGGAACCAAGAGACCCAGTACTTC.

In the case of this clone: Sequence at one end of the junction differs from germline and may be a read error. J is TRBJ1-2 and V is TRBV19; D call uncertain. The CDR3 is 15 amino acids. Germline CDR1 and CDR2: LNHDA and SQIVND (reference sequence). CDR3 residues: CASTPPQIGLPVVHF. CDR3 in DNA: TGTGCCAGTACCCCCCCACAGATTGGGCTACCTGTTGTCCACTTC.

As regards this clone: This sample also contains other DNA sequences that code for the same CDR3. The J gene is TRBJ2-2, the V gene TRBV27; 7 nucleotides line up with TRBD2. Losses at the gene ends were 5 bases for V and 6 bases for J; bases not matched to a gene: 9. This CDR3 region has 15 residues. Germline CDR1 and CDR2: MNHEY and SMNVEV (reference sequence). The CDR3 DNA is TGTGCCAGCAGTGCGACTAGCTTAGGCGCCGGGGAGCTGTTTTTT. Amino acid sequence: CASSATSLGAGELFF.

The rearrangement uses TRBV19 and TRBJ1-5; D is possibly TRBD1 (5 bases). The CDR3 is made up of 14 amino acids. The germline V gene encodes CDR1 LNHDA and CDR2 SQIVND (reference sequence). The V end lost 4 bases, the J end lost 1 base, and 8 bases lay between the germline ends. For the CDR3, the DNA is TGTGCCAGTAGTAGGGGCTCGAGCAATCAGCCCCAGCATTTT. Its translation is CASSRGSSNQPQHF.

V usage is TRBV9 and J usage is TRBJ2-4; perhaps TRBD1 as D (6 bases). Germline CDR1 reads SGDLS; CDR2 reads YYNGEE. V was clipped by 3 bases and J by 5 bases, with 15 bases between them. There are 15 residues in the CDR3. CDR3 nucleotides: TGTGCCAGCAGCGGGGGGCTTGCGGCGGAAAACATTCAGTACTTC. The encoded protein is CASSGGLAAENIQYF.

J is TRBJ2-5 and V is TRBV30; TRBD2 agrees at 8 bases. Germline CDR1 reads GTSNPN; CDR2 reads SVGIG (reference sequence). This CDR3 spans 13 amino acids. DNA of the CDR3: TGTGCTTCGAGCGGGGGTTCAGCCGAGACCCAGTACTTC. It encodes CASSGGSAETQYF.

This clone was counted only a few times. V is TRBV11-1 and J is TRBJ1-1; 9 nucleotides agree with TRBD1. V was clipped by 3 bases and J by 0 bases; unmatched bases: 2. Looked up from germline, CDR1 is SGHAT and CDR2 is FQDESV (reference sequence). This CDR3 contains 15 residues. The CDR3 region has the DNA TGTGCCAGCAGCTTGGGGACAGGGTTGAACACTGAAGCTTTCTTT. It specifies CASSLGTGLNTEAFF.

The gene calls are TRBV14 and TRBJ2-1; 10 positions match TRBD2. This CDR3 is built from 16 residues. CDR1 SGHDN and CDR2 FVKESK come from the germline V gene. Trimming took 4 bases from V and 3 from J; bases not matched to a gene: 6. CDR3 DNA: TGTGCCAGCAGCCCACTAGAGCGGGGGGGCTACAATGAGCAGTTCTTC. This sequence encodes CASSPLERGGYNEQFF.

The chain uses TRBV7-3 and TRBJ2-3; the D gene is possibly TRBD2 (6 bases). V was trimmed by 2 bases and J by 2 bases, leaving 17 bases between them. Germline CDR1 is SGHTA and CDR2 is FQGTGA. The CDR3 has 17 residues. CDR3: CASSLYAASAITDTQYF. The CDR3 bases are TGTGCCAGCAGCTTATATGCGGCTAGCGCAATCACAGATACGCAGTATTTT.

The CDR3 region is CASRHRLVTETQYF. The CDR3 DNA is TGTGCCAGCAGGCATAGACTAGTAACAGAGACCCAGTACTTC. The chain combines TRBV6-1 with TRBJ2-5; D is perhaps TRBD2 (6 bases). This CDR3 spans 14 amino acids. Trimming pared 6 bases from V and 4 bases from J, leaving 15 bases between. Germline CDR1 MNHNS, CDR2 SASEGT.

The rearrangement uses TRBV6-1 and TRBJ2-1; 9 bases line up with TRBD2. Germline assignment: CDR1 MNHNS and CDR2 SASEGT. The CDR3 spans 17 residues. V gave up 1 base and J gave up 8 bases; unmatched junction bases: 12. CDR3 sequence: CASSEGTVVSGRYEQFF. CDR3 nucleotides: TGTGCCAGCAGTGAAGGGACGGTGGTTAGCGGGAGATATGAGCAGTTCTTC.

The rearrangement links TRBV2 to TRBJ2-5; 8 bases line up with TRBD2. Germline lookup yields CDR1 SNHLY and CDR2 FYNNEI. The V gene end was trimmed by 6 bases and the J gene end by 5 bases; junction bases not matched to a gene: 5. This CDR3 spans 13 amino acids. This CDR3 is CASSTGLVETQYF. CDR3 coding DNA: TGTGCCAGCAGCACGGGACTAGTGGAGACCCAGTACTTC.

This clone was seen a few times. V gene TRBV19 combines with J gene TRBJ2-2; 9 bases map to TRBD2. V dropped 7 bases and J dropped 5; count of bases not matched to a gene: 11. CDR3 length: 16 residues. CDR1 is LNHDA, CDR2 SQIVND, per germline (reference sequence). CDR3 amino acids: CASTPGVAGETGELFF. The CDR3 coding sequence is TGTGCCAGTACCCCAGGGGTAGCGGGAGAAACCGGGGAGCTGTTTTTT.